These T cell receptor beta chains were read from a single sample in a study of blood T cell repertoires in COVID-19. Measured with immunoSEQ multiplex PCR; TCRdb has only the in-frame clones, and not every one. The repertoire holds 25,000 to 30,000 clones, with over 70% as singletons. Material for sequencing was peripheral blood. The source is a woman in her seventies with acute or convalescent COVID-19. The CDR3 runs from the conserved cysteine through the conserved F or W. The D gene is left open where the match is weak. Clone sizes are given selectively: once, few, many, or a class where the clone is expanded.

j_gene	v_gene	d_gene	abundance	CDR3aa	CDR3nt
TRBJ2-2	TRBV7-9	TRBD2	few	CASSLVRGYTGELFF	TGTGCCAGCAGCCTAGTGCGGGGGTACACCGGGGAGCTGTTTTTT
TRBJ2-7	TRBV7-6	TRBD1	.	CASSLNGTGRYEQYF	TGTGCCAGCAGCCTGAACGGGACAGGACGATACGAGCAGTACTTC
TRBJ2-3	TRBV25-1	TRBD2	.	CASSRLAGTDTQYF	TGTGCCAGCAGTCGTTTAGCGGGGACAGATACGCAGTATTTT
TRBJ2-5	TRBV6-2/TRBV6-3	TRBD2	.	CASSYPAGGVRETQYF	TGTGCCAGCAGTTACCCAGCGGGAGGGGTGCGAGAGACCCAGTACTTC
TRBJ2-5	TRBV7-3	.	medium-sized	CASSPGYGGVETQYF	TGTGCCAGCAGCCCCGGCTATGGGGGCGTAGAGACCCAGTACTTC
TRBJ2-5	TRBV11-2	TRBD2	once	CASSPLAGGQGTQYF	TGTGCCAGCAGTCCTTTAGCGGGGGGGCAGGGGACCCAGTACTTC
TRBJ1-3	TRBV9	TRBD1	.	CASSGTGAGNTIYF	TGTGCCAGCAGCGGAACAGGGGCTGGAAACACCATATATTTT
TRBJ2-4	TRBV5-3	TRBD1	.	CARSSETGEIGIQYF	TGTGCCAGAAGCTCGGAGACAGGGGAAATTGGCATTCAGTACTTC
TRBJ2-4	TRBV28	.	.	CASSFWGLPAKNIQYF	TGTGCCAGCAGTTTCTGGGGACTCCCGGCCAAAAACATTCAGTACTTC
TRBJ2-2	TRBV27	.	few	CASSLLLDTGELFF	TGTGCCAGCAGTTTACTGCTAGACACCGGGGAGCTGTTTTTT
TRBJ2-5	TRBV3-1/TRBV3-2	.	.	CASSQAGGQETQYF	TGTGCCAGCAGCCAAGCCGGCGGGCAAGAGACCCAGTACTTC
TRBJ1-5	TRBV19	.	many	CASKTSNQPQHF	TGTGCCAGCAAGACAAGCAATCAGCCCCAGCATTTT
TRBJ2-3	TRBV27	.	.	CASRRSDDTQYF	TGTGCCAGCAGGAGGTCGGATGATACGCAGTATTTT
TRBJ1-1	TRBV10-3	TRBD1	.	CAISPKGTGVTEAFF	TGTGCCATCAGTCCCAAGGGGACAGGGGTGACTGAAGCTTTCTTT
TRBJ2-3	TRBV2	TRBD1	.	CASSRTGTATDTQYF	TGTGCCAGCAGCCGAACCGGGACAGCGACAGATACGCAGTATTTT
TRBJ1-2	TRBV12-3/TRBV12-4	.	.	CASSGLNYGYTF	TGTGCCAGCAGCGGACTTAACTATGGCTACACCTTC
TRBJ2-3	TRBV4-1	TRBD2	.	CASSQNLAGVITSTDTQYF	TGCGCCAGCAGCCAGAATCTAGCGGGAGTTATAACTAGCACAGATACGCAGTATTTT
TRBJ2-3	TRBV7-3	.	.	CASSVQGTDTQYF	TGTGCCAGCAGCGTCCAGGGGACAGATACGCAGTATTTT
TRBJ2-2	TRBV5-1	TRBD2	.	CASRLAVNTGELFF	TGCGCCAGCAGACTAGCGGTCAACACCGGGGAGCTGTTTTTT
TRBJ2-7	TRBV24-1	TRBD2	.	CATSDGTSGRFYEQYF	TGTGCCACCAGTGATGGGACTAGCGGGAGATTCTACGAGCAGTACTTC
TRBJ2-7	TRBV11-2	TRBD2	.	CASSLAQLAGGQYF	TGTGCCAGCAGCTTAGCTCAACTAGCGGGCGGGCAGTACTTC
TRBJ2-1	TRBV7-6	TRBD1	few	CASSLRDRRYNEQFF	TGTGCCAGCAGCTTAAGGGACAGGCGGTACAATGAGCAGTTCTTC
TRBJ1-3	TRBV20-1	.	.	CSATGGNTIYF	TGCAGTGCTACGGGAGGAAACACCATATATTTT
TRBJ2-1	TRBV6-1	.	.	CASSERVLEQFF	TGTGCCAGCAGTGAACGGGTGCTTGAGCAGTTCTTC
TRBJ2-7	TRBV13	.	.	CASSLGRVGLSYEQYF	TGTGCCAGCAGCTTAGGCAGGGTCGGGCTGTCCTACGAGCAGTACTTC
TRBJ2-7	TRBV3-1/TRBV3-2	TRBD1	.	CASSYSGTGREQYF	TGTGCCAGCAGCTATTCCGGGACAGGGCGGGAGCAGTACTTC
TRBJ1-5	TRBV6-5	TRBD1	.	CASSHKDRGQPQHF	TGTGCCAGCAGCCACAAGGACAGGGGACAGCCCCAGCATTTT
TRBJ1-4	TRBV27	.	few	CASSLGPGKATNEKLFF	TGTGCCAGCAGTTTGGGTCCGGGGAAAGCAACTAATGAAAAACTGTTTTTT
TRBJ1-6	TRBV6-4	TRBD1	.	CASSKGQPNSPLHF	TGTGCCAGCAGTAAGGGACAGCCAAATTCACCCCTCCACTTT
TRBJ1-1	TRBV6-6	TRBD1	.	CASKKDRTAEAFF	TGTGCCAGCAAGAAGGACAGGACCGCTGAAGCTTTCTTT
TRBJ2-5	TRBV12-3/TRBV12-4	TRBD1	.	CASSGQGQETQYF	TGTGCCAGCAGCGGACAGGGCCAAGAGACCCAGTACTTC
TRBJ1-1	TRBV28	.	.	CASSFNWESGTEAFF	TGTGCCAGCAGTTTTAATTGGGAGTCGGGCACTGAAGCTTTCTTT
TRBJ1-5	TRBV27	.	.	CASSWGTVGNQPQHF	TGTGCCAGCAGTTGGGGGACTGTCGGCAATCAGCCCCAGCATTTT
TRBJ2-1	TRBV3-1/TRBV3-2	TRBD2	.	CASSQDTSGSSYNEQFF	TGTGCCAGCAGCCAAGATACTAGCGGGAGCTCCTACAATGAGCAGTTCTTC
TRBJ1-5	TRBV18	.	.	CASSPSAGPQPQHF	TGTGCCAGCTCCCCGAGTGCAGGCCCTCAGCCCCAGCATTTT
TRBJ1-5	TRBV18	.	once	CASSPVREAGNQPQHF	TGTGCCAGCTCACCGGTACGGGAAGCAGGCAATCAGCCCCAGCATTTT
TRBJ2-5	TRBV7-7	TRBD1	.	CASSSDRGTETQYF	TGTGCTAGCAGCTCGGACAGGGGAACAGAGACCCAGTACTTC
TRBJ2-2	TRBV5-1	.	.	CASNPGQPNTGELFF	TGCGCCAGCAACCCAGGACAGCCGAACACCGGGGAGCTGTTTTTT
TRBJ1-5	TRBV6-5	.	many	CASSGRGGNQPQHF	TGTGCCAGCTCCGGGAGGGGCGGCAATCAGCCCCAGCATTTT
TRBJ1-5	TRBV28	TRBD1	.	CASSKWTGGYSNQPQHF	TGTGCCAGCAGCAAATGGACAGGAGGATATAGCAATCAGCCCCAGCATTTT
TRBJ2-5	TRBV10-3	TRBD2	.	CAISEGTSGGETQYF	TGTGCCATCAGTGAAGGGACTAGCGGGGGGGAGACCCAGTACTTC
TRBJ1-4	TRBV28	.	once	CASSPWQGSATNEKLFF	TGTGCCAGCAGTCCGTGGCAGGGGTCTGCAACTAATGAAAAACTGTTTTTT
TRBJ1-3	TRBV9	.	once	CASSVDSLGDTIYF	TGTGCCAGCAGCGTAGATAGCCTCGGGGACACCATATATTTT
TRBJ2-1	TRBV19	TRBD1	.	CASSTGGQSSEQFF	TGTGCCAGTAGTACAGGGGGACAAAGCAGTGAGCAGTTCTTC
TRBJ2-7	TRBV5-4	.	.	CASSSIGREQYF	TGTGCCAGCAGCTCGATAGGGAGGGAGCAGTACTTC
TRBJ2-5	TRBV24-1	.	.	CATSENRVQETQYF	TGTGCCACCAGTGAGAACAGGGTCCAAGAGACCCAGTACTTC
TRBJ2-5	TRBV4-3	TRBD1	.	CASSQGTGKETQYF	TGCGCCAGCAGCCAAGGGACAGGGAAAGAGACCCAGTACTTC
TRBJ2-3	TRBV4-1	TRBD2	.	CASSPYRTSGVTDTQYF	TGCGCCAGCAGCCCGTACCGGACTAGCGGAGTTACAGATACGCAGTATTTT
TRBJ2-5	TRBV27	TRBD2	.	CASSSLLIGTSGRWETQYF	TGTGCCAGCAGTTCCCTTCTCATAGGGACTAGCGGGAGGTGGGAGACCCAGTACTTC
TRBJ2-2	TRBV9	.	.	CASSLPQGTNTGELFF	TGTGCCAGCAGTTTACCACAGGGAACGAACACCGGGGAGCTGTTTTTT
TRBJ2-5	TRBV5-8	.	once	CASSAGRLSDF	TGTGCCAGCAGCGCAGGGCGCCTCTCCGACTTC
TRBJ2-5	TRBV7-8	.	few	CASSLTSTTIQETQYF	TGTGCCAGCAGCCTAACCTCGACGACAATACAAGAGACCCAGTACTTC
TRBJ1-1	TRBV5-6	.	.	CASSLRTANTEAFF	TGTGCCAGCAGCTTGAGGACAGCGAACACTGAAGCTTTCTTT
TRBJ1-5	TRBV2	TRBD1	.	CASSYGTGDYQPQHF	TGTGCCAGCAGCTACGGGACAGGGGACTATCAGCCCCAGCATTTT
TRBJ1-3	TRBV28	.	.	CASSLSQGSSGNTIYF	TGTGCCAGCAGTTTATCGCAGGGGAGCTCTGGAAACACCATATATTTT
TRBJ1-6	TRBV6-2/TRBV6-3	.	.	CASSSTGYNSPLHF	TGTGCCAGCAGTTCGACAGGTTATAATTCACCCCTCCACTTT
TRBJ2-3	TRBV3-1/TRBV3-2	TRBD2	.	CASSQEPGLDGKDTQYF	TGTGCCAGCAGCCAAGAGCCGGGACTAGATGGAAAAGATACGCAGTATTTT
TRBJ2-7	TRBV7-3	TRBD2	.	CASSVDSGGLYEQYF	TGTGCCAGCAGCGTAGACAGCGGGGGACTCTACGAGCAGTACTTC
TRBJ1-1	TRBV7-9	TRBD1	.	CASSPLDREMNTEAFF	TGTGCCAGCAGCCCCCTGGACAGGGAAATGAACACTGAAGCTTTCTTT
TRBJ2-7	TRBV9	TRBD1	.	CASSLEGDSEQYF	TGTGCCAGCAGTCTGGAAGGGGACAGCGAGCAGTACTTC